This TCR beta chain is from a study of blood T cell repertoires in COVID-19. Study at large: Both acute and convalescent COVID-19 samples were obtained from the United States, Italy and Spain. Sample material is recorded as cDNA or gDNA derived from T cells, B-cell-depleted T cells, or PBMCs.

CDR1 and CDR2 (germline): KGHDR, SFDVKD. Trimming removed 3 bases at V and 1 base at J, with 16 bases between. This CDR3 has 17 residues. The data were produced by immunoSEQ multiplex PCR, yet TCRdb's version contains in-frame clones alone and is incomplete. The data contain approximately 85,000 clones, about 81% of them singletons. This clonotype originated in a human donor in a cohort sampled during active COVID-19. The sequenced sample consisted of peripheral blood. The chain couples TRBV24-1 to TRBJ2-3; D is perhaps TRBD1 (5 bases). CDR3 amino acids: CATSDPQGRKGTDTQYF. CDR3 nucleotide sequence: TGTGCCACCAGTGATCCCCAGGGAAGGAAGGGCACAGATACGCAGTATTTT.